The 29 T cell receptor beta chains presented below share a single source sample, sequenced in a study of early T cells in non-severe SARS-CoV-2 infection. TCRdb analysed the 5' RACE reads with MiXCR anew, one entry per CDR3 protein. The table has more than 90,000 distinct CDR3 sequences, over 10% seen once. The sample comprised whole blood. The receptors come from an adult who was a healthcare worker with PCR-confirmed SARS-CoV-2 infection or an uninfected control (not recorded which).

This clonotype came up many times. For the CDR3, the DNA is TGCGCCAGCAGCTTGGAGGCTCGGTTCACAGATACGCAGTATTTT. Its translation: CASSLEARFTDTQYF. The chain is built from TRBV5-1 and TRBJ2-3, with D hard to call. V lost 0 bases, J lost 2 bases, and 10 bases lay in between. The CDR3 has 15 amino acids. The germline V gene has CDR1 SGHRS and CDR2 YFSETQ. The full variable domain, with the rest looked up from reference TRBV5-1 and TRBJ2-3, is KAGVTQTPRYLIKTRGQQVTLSCSPISGHRSVSWYQQTPGQGLQFLFEYFSETQRNKGNFPGRFSGRQFSNSRSEMNVSTLELGDSALYLCASSLEARFTDTQYFGPGTRLTVL.

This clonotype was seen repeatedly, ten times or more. The CDR3 region is CASSPPGTGSAEAFF. Written as DNA, the CDR3 is TGCGCCAGCAGCCCCCCCGGGACAGGGTCCGCTGAAGCTTTCTTT. The chain carries TRBV5-1 and TRBJ1-1, with 9 bases that match TRBD1. The CDR3 is 15 amino acids. The ends lost 4 bases at V and 6 bases at J; junction bases unmatched: 10. The germline V gene encodes CDR1 SGHRS and CDR2 YFSETQ.

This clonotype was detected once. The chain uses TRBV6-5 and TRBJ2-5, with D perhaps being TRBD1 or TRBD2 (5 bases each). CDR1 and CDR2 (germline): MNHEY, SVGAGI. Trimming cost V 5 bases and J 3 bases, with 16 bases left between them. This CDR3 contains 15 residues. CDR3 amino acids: CASSPLTGGEETQYF. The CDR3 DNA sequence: TGTGCCAGCAGTCCCCTAACTGGGGGTGAAGAGACCCAGTACTTC.

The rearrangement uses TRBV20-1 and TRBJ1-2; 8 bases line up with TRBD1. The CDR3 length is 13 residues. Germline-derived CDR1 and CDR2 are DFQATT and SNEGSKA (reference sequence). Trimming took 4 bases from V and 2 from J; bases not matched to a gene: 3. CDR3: CSAIDRGNYGYTF. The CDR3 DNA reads TGCAGTGCTATTGACAGGGGCAACTATGGCTACACCTTC.

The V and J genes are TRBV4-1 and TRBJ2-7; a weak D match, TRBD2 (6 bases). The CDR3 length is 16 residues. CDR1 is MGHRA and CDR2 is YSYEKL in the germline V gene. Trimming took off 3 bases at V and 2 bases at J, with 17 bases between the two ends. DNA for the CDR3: TGCGCCAGCAGCCACGCAGGAGGGGCCTCCCCCTACGAGCAGTACTTC. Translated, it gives CASSHAGGASPYEQYF.

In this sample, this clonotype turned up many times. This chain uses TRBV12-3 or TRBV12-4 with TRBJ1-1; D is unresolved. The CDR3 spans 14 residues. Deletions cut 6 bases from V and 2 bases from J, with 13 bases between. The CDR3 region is CASRIGGFNTEAFF. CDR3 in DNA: TGTGCCAGCAGGATCGGAGGGTTTAACACTGAAGCTTTCTTT.

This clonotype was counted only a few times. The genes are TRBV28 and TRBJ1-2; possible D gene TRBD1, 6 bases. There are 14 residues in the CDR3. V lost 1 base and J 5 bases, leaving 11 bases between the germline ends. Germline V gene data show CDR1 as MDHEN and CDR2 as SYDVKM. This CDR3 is CASSLLQGTYGYTF. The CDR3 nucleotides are TGTGCCAGCAGTTTATTGCAGGGGACATATGGCTACACCTTC.

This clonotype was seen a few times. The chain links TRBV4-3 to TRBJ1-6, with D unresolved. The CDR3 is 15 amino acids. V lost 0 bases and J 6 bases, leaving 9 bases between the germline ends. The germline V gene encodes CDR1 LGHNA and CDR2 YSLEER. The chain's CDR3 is CASSQDAAGNSPLHF. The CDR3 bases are TGCGCCAGCAGCCAAGATGCTGCGGGTAATTCACCCCTCCACTTT.

The CDR3 nucleotides read TGTGCCAGCAGCTTAGCCCCAACGGACACCGGGGAGCTGTTTTTT. Protein: CASSLAPTDTGELFF. The chain links TRBV7-2 to TRBJ2-2; D is unresolved. The CDR3 has 15 residues. Trimming removed 0 bases at V and 3 bases at J, with 8 bases between. CDR1 SGHTA and CDR2 FQGNSA come from the germline V gene.

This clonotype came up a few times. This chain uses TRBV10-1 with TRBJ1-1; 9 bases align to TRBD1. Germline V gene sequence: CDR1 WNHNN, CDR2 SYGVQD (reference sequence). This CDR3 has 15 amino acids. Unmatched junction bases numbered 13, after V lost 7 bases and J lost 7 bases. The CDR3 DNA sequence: TGCGCCAGCAAGCCTTCCGGGACAGGGACTGTTGAAGCTTTCTTT. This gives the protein CASKPSGTGTVEAFF.

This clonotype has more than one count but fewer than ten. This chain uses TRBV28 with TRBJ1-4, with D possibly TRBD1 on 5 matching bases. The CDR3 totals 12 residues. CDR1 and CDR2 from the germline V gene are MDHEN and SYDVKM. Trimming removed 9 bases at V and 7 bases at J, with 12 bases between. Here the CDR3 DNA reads TGTGCCAGTGTTGGGACGGGTGAAAAACTGTTTTTT. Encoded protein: CASVGTGEKLFF.

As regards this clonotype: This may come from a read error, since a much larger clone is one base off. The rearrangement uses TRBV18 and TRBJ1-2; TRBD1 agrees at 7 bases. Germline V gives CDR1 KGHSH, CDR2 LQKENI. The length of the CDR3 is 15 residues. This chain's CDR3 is CVSSPSRDRNYGYTF. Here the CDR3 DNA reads TGTGTCAGCTCACCTTCCCGGGACAGAAACTATGGCTACACCTTC.

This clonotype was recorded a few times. In nucleotides, the CDR3 is TGTGCCAGCAGCCAAGATCGCGGGGGTCAGACGTACAATGAGCAGTTCTTC. It encodes CASSQDRGGQTYNEQFF. V usage is TRBV3-1 and J usage is TRBJ2-1; 7 bases are shared with TRBD2. V lost 0 bases to trimming and J lost 4 bases; unmatched junction nucleotides: 9. This CDR3 region has 17 residues. Germline values: CDR1 LGHDT, CDR2 YNNKEL (reference sequence).

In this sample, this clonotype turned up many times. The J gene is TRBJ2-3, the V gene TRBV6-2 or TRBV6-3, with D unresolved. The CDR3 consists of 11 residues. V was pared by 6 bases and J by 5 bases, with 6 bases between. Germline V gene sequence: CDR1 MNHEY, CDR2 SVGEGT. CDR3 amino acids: CASRRQDTQYF. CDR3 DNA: TGTGCCAGCAGGCGGCAAGATACGCAGTATTTT.

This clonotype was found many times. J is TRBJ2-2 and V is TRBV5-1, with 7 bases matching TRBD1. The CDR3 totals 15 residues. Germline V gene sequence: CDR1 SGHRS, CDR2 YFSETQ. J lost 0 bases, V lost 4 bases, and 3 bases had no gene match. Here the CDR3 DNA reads TGCGCCAGCAGCCGGGGACAGACGAACACCGGGGAGCTGTTTTTT. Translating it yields CASSRGQTNTGELFF.

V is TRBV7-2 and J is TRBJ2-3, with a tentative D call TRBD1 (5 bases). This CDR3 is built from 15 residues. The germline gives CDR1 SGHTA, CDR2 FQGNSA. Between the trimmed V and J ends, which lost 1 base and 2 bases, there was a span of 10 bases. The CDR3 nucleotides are TGTGCCAGCAGCTTAGGGGGCCCACTCACAGATACGCAGTATTTT. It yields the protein CASSLGGPLTDTQYF.

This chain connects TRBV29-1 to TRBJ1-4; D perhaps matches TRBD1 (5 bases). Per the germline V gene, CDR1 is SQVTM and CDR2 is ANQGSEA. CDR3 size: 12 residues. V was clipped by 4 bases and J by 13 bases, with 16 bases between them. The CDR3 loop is CSVVGQGGILFF. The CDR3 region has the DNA TGCAGCGTTGTAGGGCAGGGCGGGATACTGTTTTTT.

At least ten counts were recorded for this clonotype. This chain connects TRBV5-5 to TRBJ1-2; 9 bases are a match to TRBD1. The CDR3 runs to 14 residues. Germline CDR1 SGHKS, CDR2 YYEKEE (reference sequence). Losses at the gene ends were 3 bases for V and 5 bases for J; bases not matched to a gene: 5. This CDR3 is CASSSGQGEYGYTF. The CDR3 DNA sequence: TGTGCCAGCAGCTCGGGACAGGGCGAGTATGGCTACACCTTC.

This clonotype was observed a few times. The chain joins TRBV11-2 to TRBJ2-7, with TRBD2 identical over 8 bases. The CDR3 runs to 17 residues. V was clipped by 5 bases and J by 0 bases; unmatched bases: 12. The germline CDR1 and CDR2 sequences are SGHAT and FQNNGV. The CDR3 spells CASSPHLSGGLSYEQYF. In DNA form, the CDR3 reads TGTGCCAGCAGCCCTCACCTGAGCGGGGGACTCTCCTACGAGCAGTACTTC.

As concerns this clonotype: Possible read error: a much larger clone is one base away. The CDR3 protein is CASSPMGSRAVTDAFF. The CDR3 region has the DNA TGTGCCAGCAGCCCCATGGGGTCCAGGGCGGTCACTGATGCTTTCTTT. This chain connects TRBV14 to TRBJ1-1; TRBD1 is a possible D gene (5 bases). This CDR3 is 16 amino acids long. Germline lookup yields CDR1 SGHDN and CDR2 FVKESK.

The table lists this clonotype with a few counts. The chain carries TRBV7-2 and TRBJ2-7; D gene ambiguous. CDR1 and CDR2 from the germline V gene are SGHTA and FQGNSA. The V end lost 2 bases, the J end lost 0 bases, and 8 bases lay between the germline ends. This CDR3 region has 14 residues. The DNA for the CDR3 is TGTGCCAGCAGCTTAATGCGACCCTCCTACGAGCAGTACTTC. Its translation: CASSLMRPSYEQYF.

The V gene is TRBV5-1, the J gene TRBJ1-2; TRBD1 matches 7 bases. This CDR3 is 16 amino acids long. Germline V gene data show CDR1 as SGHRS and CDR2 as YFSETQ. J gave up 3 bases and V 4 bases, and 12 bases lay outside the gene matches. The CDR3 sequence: CASSRKGTGTDYGYTF. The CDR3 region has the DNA TGCGCCAGCAGCCGAAAGGGGACCGGGACAGACTATGGCTACACCTTC.

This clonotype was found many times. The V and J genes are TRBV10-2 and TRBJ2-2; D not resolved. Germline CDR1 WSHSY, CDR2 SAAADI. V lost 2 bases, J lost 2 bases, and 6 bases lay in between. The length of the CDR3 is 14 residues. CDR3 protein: CASSEHGNTGELFF. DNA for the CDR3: TGCGCCAGCAGTGAGCACGGTAACACCGGGGAGCTGTTTTTT.

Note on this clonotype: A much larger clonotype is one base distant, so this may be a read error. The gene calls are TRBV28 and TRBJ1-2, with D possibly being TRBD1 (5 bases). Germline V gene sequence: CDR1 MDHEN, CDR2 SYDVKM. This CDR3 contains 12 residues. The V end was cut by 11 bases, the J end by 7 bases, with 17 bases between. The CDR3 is CAGITHGGGYTF. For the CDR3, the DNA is TGTGCCGGCATAACGCATGGGGGTGGCTACACCTTC.

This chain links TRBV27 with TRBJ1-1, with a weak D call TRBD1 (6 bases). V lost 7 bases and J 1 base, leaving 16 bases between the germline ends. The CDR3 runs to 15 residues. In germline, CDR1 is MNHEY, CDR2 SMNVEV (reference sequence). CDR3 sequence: CASKRGDRTNTEAFF. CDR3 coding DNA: TGTGCCAGCAAAAGAGGCGACAGGACGAACACTGAAGCTTTCTTT.

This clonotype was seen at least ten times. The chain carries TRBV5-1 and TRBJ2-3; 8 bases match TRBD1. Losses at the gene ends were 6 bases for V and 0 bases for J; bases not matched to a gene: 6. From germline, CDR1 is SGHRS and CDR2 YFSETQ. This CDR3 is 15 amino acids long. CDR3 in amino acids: CASTGGPSSTDTQYF. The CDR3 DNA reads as TGCGCCAGCACAGGGGGCCCTTCTAGCACAGATACGCAGTATTTT.

The CDR3 DNA is TGCAGCGTTGGACGGCCGATGAACACTGAAGCTTTCTTT. Its translation is CSVGRPMNTEAFF. J is TRBJ1-1 and V is TRBV29-1; the D is unclear. The CDR3 runs to 13 residues. Germline V gene lookup returns CDR1 SQVTM and CDR2 ANQGSEA. V lost 4 bases and J 0 bases, leaving 9 bases between the germline ends.

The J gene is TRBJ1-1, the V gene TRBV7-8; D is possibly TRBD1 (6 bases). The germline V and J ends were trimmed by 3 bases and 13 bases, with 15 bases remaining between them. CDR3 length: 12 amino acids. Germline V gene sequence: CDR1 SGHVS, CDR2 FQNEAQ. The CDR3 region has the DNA TGTGCCAGCAGCTTGTATACAGGGCGGGTTTTCTTT. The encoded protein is CASSLYTGRVFF.

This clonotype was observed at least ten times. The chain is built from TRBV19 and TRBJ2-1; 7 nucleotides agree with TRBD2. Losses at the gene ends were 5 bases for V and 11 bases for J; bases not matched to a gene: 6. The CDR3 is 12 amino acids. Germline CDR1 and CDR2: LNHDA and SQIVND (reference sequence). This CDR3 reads CASSPLSGKQFF. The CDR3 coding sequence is TGTGCCAGTAGTCCCCTCAGCGGGAAGCAGTTCTTC.